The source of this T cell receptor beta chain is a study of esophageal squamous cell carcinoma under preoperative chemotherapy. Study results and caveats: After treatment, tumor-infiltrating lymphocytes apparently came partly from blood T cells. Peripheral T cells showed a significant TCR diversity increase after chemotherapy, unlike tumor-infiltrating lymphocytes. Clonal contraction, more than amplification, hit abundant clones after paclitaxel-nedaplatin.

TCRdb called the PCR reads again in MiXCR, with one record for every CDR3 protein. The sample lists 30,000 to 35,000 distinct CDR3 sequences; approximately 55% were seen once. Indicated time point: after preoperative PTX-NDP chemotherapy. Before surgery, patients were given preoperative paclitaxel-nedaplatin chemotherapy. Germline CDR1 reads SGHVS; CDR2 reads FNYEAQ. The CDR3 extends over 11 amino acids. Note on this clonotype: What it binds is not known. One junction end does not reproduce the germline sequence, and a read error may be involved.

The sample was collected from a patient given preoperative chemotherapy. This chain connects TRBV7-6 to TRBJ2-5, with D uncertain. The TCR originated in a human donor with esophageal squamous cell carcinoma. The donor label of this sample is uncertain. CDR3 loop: CASSFQETRFF. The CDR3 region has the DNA TGTGCCAGCAGCTTCCAAGAGACCCGATTCTTC.